In this sample, the clone carrying this T cell receptor beta chain turned up many times. What it binds is unknown. In the authors' workflow: Between about 20,000 and 690,600 TCRs appeared in each sample, and the median stood at 95,638. Each CDR3 protein is one row after TCRdb ran MiXCR on the RACE reads. What appears here as the V and J calls and clone size reflects TCRdb's work, not the paper's. The data contain hundreds of thousands of distinct CDR3 sequences, more than 5% of them singletons. As for time point: patch test 2, 6 weeks after DPC sensitization. Documented treatment: therapeutic diphenylcyclopropenone sensitization with weekly scalp DPC. These data are taken from a study of human T cells and chemical hapten exposure. At the level of the study: Epicutaneous patch tests delivered 0.01% DPC to the upper back, with evaluation at 6 days. Study observations and caveats: Donors were affected by alopecia, so their immune reaction might vary from that of healthy individuals. Expanded TCR sets contained significantly more large CDR3 similarity clusters than controls.

This CDR3 is built from 15 residues. Trimming cost V 5 bases and J 7 bases; bases outside gene matches: 12. This chain connects TRBV12-3 or TRBV12-4 to TRBJ1-2; 8 positions agree with TRBD1. This clonotype was sampled from a woman between 18 and 29 years old with alopecia areata. Some clones in this sample may be carry-over from other donors' samples. Sequenced here: whole blood, sampled in connection with sensitization to the hapten diphenylcyclopropenone (DPC). Written as DNA, the CDR3 is TGTGCCAGCAGTCCCAACGACAGGGGAAGATTTGGCTACACCTTC. Protein product: CASSPNDRGRFGYTF.